Listed here are 9 T cell receptor beta chains from one sample, sequenced in a study of regulatory T cells in long-lasting Graves disease. Time point indicated: newly diagnosed GD, antithyroid drugs for less than 3 months. The TCR library was made from RNA extracted from PBMCs. Construction of the TCR beta libraries employed iRepertoire HTBI primers in conjunction with Arm-PCR of CDR3 regions. TCRdb ran MiXCR on the multiplex PCR reads and lists one entry per CDR3 protein. The sample has around 500,000 distinct CDR3 sequences, approximately 13% seen once. This same sample was also part of a study on T cells in Graves' hyperthyroidism and ophthalmopathy.

Sequences were derived from peripheral blood mononuclear cells (PBMCs), sampled at new diagnosis, from a patient treated with antithyroid drugs. The receptors come from a man aged 25-40 years with Graves disease.

This clonotype was picked up a small number of times. V usage is TRBV19 and J usage is TRBJ2-5; D tentatively fits TRBD1 or TRBD2 (5 bases each). The V end was cut by 6 bases, the J end by 1 base, with 6 bases between. Germline assignment: CDR1 LNHDA and CDR2 SQIVND (reference sequence). This CDR3 comprises 12 residues. As DNA, the CDR3 is TGTGCCAGTAGCGGGGCCCAAGAGACCCAGTACTTC. This sequence encodes CASSGAQETQYF.

In this sample, this clonotype turned up many times. The rearrangement joins TRBV2 to TRBJ2-1; 10 nucleotides align to TRBD2. Germline values: CDR1 SNHLY, CDR2 FYNNEI. This CDR3 is 15 amino acids long. The V segment lost 7 bases and the J segment 7 bases; nucleotides outside the gene matches: 10. The CDR3 protein is CASTWLAGVGNEQFF. For the CDR3, the DNA is TGTGCCAGCACTTGGCTAGCGGGAGTAGGTAATGAGCAGTTCTTC.

This clonotype was seen a handful of times. The V and J genes are TRBV10-3 and TRBJ2-3; 9 bases align to TRBD2. CDR3 size: 19 residues. Germline CDR1 ENHRY, CDR2 SYGVKD. The V and J ends lost 2 bases and 1 base, in that order; junction bases with no gene match: 13. The CDR3 here is CAISETWAGGPGGTDTQYF. The CDR3 coding sequence is TGTGCCATCAGTGAGACCTGGGCGGGAGGGCCGGGGGGCACAGATACGCAGTATTTT.

This clonotype was detected many times. The genes are TRBV7-9 and TRBJ2-1; D call uncertain. Germline V gives CDR1 SEHNR, CDR2 FQNEAQ (reference sequence). Deletions cut 0 bases from V and 4 bases from J, with 4 bases between. The CDR3 is 13 residues long. CDR3 loop: CASSLASYNEQFF. The CDR3 DNA is TGTGCCAGCAGCTTAGCTTCATACAATGAGCAGTTCTTC. The full variable domain, its missing parts supplied by reference TRBV7-9 and TRBJ2-1, is DTGVSQNPRHKITKRGQNVTFRCDPISEHNRLYWYRQTLGQGPEFLTYFQNEAQLEKSRLLSDRFSAERPKGSFSTLEIQRTEQGDSAMYLCASSLASYNEQFFGPGTRLTVL.

This clonotype was observed at least ten times. The genes are TRBV12-3 or TRBV12-4 and TRBJ2-1; the D is unclear. This CDR3 spans 13 amino acids. V was clipped by 3 bases and J by 4 bases, with 7 bases between them. Here the CDR3 DNA reads TGTGCCAGCAGTTTTGACGATTACAATGAGCAGTTCTTC. Translated, it gives CASSFDDYNEQFF.

The CDR3 nucleotides are TGTGCCAGCAGCCAAGACAGGAGCGGGGAGCTGTTTTTT. This codes for CASSQDRSGELFF. The chain is built from TRBV3-1 and TRBJ2-2, with D uncertain. Per the germline V gene, CDR1 is LGHDT and CDR2 is YNNKEL (reference sequence). The V end was cut by 0 bases, the J end by 7 bases, with 6 bases between. This CDR3 region has 13 residues.

This clonotype was counted only a few times. This chain joins TRBV6-2 or TRBV6-3 and TRBJ2-1; D remains ambiguous. Germline V gene data show CDR1 as MNHEY and CDR2 as SVGEGT. This CDR3 is built from 12 residues. V was clipped by 1 base and J by 9 bases, with 7 bases between them. CDR3 loop: CASSYYGGEQFF. The CDR3, as DNA: TGTGCCAGCAGTTACTACGGCGGTGAGCAGTTCTTC.

This clonotype showed up just a few times. The J gene is TRBJ1-1, the V gene TRBV5-6; D possibly corresponds to TRBD1 (6 bases). V was trimmed by 2 bases and J by 0 bases, leaving 11 bases between them. This CDR3 is 15 amino acids long. CDR1 is SGHDT, CDR2 YYEEEE, per germline. CDR3 sequence: CASSFFRTVNTEAFF. For the CDR3, the DNA is TGTGCCAGCAGCTTTTTTAGGACAGTGAACACTGAAGCTTTCTTT.

Details on this clonotype: A much larger clone differs by one base, so this may be a read error. The J gene is TRBJ1-2, the V gene TRBV12-3 or TRBV12-4; 7 bases agree with TRBD1. This CDR3 spans 13 amino acids. CDR3 nucleotides: TGTGCCAACAGTTACCTAGGGGGCGTTGGCTACACCTTC. It translates to CANSYLGGVGYTF.